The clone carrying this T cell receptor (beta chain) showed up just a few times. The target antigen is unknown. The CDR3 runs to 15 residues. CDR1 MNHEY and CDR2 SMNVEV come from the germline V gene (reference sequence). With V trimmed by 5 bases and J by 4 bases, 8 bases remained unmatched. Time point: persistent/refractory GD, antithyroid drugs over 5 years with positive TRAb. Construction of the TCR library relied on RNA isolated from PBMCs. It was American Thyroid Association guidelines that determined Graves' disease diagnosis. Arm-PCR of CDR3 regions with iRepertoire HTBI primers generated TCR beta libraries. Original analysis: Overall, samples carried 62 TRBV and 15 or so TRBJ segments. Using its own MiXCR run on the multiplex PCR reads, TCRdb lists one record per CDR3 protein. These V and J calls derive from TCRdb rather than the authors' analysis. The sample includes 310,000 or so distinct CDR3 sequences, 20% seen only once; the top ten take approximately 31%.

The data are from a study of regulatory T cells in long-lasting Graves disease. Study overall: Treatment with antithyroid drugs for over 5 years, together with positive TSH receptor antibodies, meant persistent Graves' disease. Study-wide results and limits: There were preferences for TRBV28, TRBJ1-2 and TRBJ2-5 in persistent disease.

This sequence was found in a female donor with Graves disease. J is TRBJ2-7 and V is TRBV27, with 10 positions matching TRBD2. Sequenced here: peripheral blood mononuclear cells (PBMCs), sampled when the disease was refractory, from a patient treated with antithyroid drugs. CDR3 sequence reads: CASSPLAGEGYEQYF. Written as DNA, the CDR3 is TGTGCCAGCAGTCCTCTAGCGGGAGAAGGGTACGAGCAGTACTTC.